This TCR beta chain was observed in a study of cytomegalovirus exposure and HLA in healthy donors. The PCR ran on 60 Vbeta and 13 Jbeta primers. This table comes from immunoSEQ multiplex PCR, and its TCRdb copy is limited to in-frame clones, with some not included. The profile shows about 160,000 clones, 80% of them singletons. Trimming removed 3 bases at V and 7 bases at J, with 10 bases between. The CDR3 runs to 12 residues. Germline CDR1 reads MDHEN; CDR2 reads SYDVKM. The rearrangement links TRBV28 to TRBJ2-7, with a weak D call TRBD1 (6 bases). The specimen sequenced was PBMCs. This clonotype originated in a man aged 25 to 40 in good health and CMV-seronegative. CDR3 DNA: TGTGCCAGCAGTTTCTACAGGGCTGAGCAGTACTTC. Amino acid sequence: CASSFYRAEQYF.